The clone carrying this T cell receptor beta chain appeared once. Its antigen is unknown. MiXCR, applied by TCRdb to the reads, yields one record per CDR3 protein. The data show approximately 340,000 distinct CDR3 sequences, roughly 29% seen once. This sample is drawn from a study of T cell repertoires in cytomegalovirus infection. The CDR3 totals 18 residues. Germline V gene sequence: CDR1 DFQATT, CDR2 SNEGSKA (reference sequence). Germline trimming cut 5 bases from V and 4 bases from J; bases unmatched to any gene: 18. Regarding the study as a whole: CMV-specific HLA-C-restricted TCR beta clonotypes dominated the ex vivo response.

The material sequenced was cultured PBMCs, taken from culture after CMV antigen stimulation. The sequence came from a human donor in good health (CMV status not recorded). Some clones in this sample may be carry-over from other donors' samples. The rearrangement uses TRBV20-1 and TRBJ2-5, with 11 nucleotides matching TRBD2. DNA for the CDR3: TGCAGTGCTTCCGAAACGAGGTCTAGCGGGAGGAATTTAGAGACCCAGTACTTC. This encodes CSASETRSSGRNLETQYF.